This T cell receptor (beta chain) was found in a study of early T cells in non-severe SARS-CoV-2 infection. Comments on this clonotype: A read error may account for a junction end that differs from germline.

Via MiXCR, TCRdb re-called the 5' RACE reads, giving one row per CDR3 protein. The sample includes around 80,000 distinct CDR3 sequences, around 13% of them seen just once. Germline V CDR1 and CDR2: MDHEN, SYDVKM. The CDR3 totals 14 residues. The sequence was collected from an adult who was a healthcare worker with PCR-confirmed SARS-CoV-2 infection or an uninfected control (not recorded which). Material for sequencing was whole blood. The V and J genes are TRBV28 and TRBJ2-3, with D hard to call. CDR3 nucleotides: TGTGCCAGCACCCCGCACAGACAACACAGATACCCAGTATTT. Translating it yields CASTPHRQHRYPVF.